The clone carrying this T cell receptor beta chain showed up many times. What it recognizes is unknown. The data are from a study of T cells after posttransplantation cyclophosphamide. Study findings and constraints: Tissue-infiltrating T cells from skin or gut overlapped little with blood T cells. Later post-transplant blood repertoires were often dominated by donor CD8+ memory clones. Recipient CMV seropositivity and CMV reactivation strongly tracked TRB clonality.

The related graft donor's blood sample was taken on the day of bone marrow donation. Libraries were prepared by immunoSEQ multiplex PCR; TCRdb keeps only in-frame clonotypes and omits some of them. This sample has tens of thousands of clones, each found more than once. With 2 bases removed from V and 2 bases from J, the gap between germline ends came to 19 bases. Germline CDR1 MGHRA, CDR2 YSYEKL. This CDR3 comprises 18 residues. The V gene is TRBV4-1, the J gene TRBJ2-1, with a possible D match to TRBD2 (6 bases). The sequence derives from a man aged 25 to 45 in good health and a related stem cell transplant donor. The sequencing sample was made of PBMCs. For the CDR3, the DNA is TGCGCCAGCAGCCAACTCCGGGACTCCCGTCGCCCCTACAATGAGCAGTTCTTC. Translating gives CASSQLRDSRRPYNEQFF.